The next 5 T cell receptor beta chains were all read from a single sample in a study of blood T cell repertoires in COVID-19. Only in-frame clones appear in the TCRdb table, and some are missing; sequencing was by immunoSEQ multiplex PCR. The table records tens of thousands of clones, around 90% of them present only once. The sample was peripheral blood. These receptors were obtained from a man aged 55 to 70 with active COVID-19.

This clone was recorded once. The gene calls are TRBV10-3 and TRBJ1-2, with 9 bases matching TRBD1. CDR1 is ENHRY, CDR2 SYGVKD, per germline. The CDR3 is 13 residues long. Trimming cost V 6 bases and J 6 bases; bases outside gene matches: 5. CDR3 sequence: CAIRGQGEDGYTF. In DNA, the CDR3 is TGTGCCATCAGGGGACAGGGTGAAGATGGCTACACCTTC.

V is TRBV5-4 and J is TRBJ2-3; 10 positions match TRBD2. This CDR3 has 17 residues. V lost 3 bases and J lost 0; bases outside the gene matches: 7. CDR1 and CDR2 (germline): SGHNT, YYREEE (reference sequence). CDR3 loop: CASSSQAGGTSTDTQYF. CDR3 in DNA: TGTGCCAGCAGCTCCCAAGCGGGGGGGACTAGCACAGATACGCAGTATTTT. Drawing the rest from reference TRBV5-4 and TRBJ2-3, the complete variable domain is ETGVTQSPTHLIKTRGQQVTLRCSSQSGHNTVSWYQQALGQGPQFIFQYYREEENGRGNFPPRFSGLQFPNYSSELNVNALELDDSALYLCASSSQAGGTSTDTQYFGPGTRLTVL.

The CDR3 is CAIRGQGVGYGYTF. In DNA, the CDR3 is TGTGCCATCAGGGGACAGGGGGTCGGCTATGGCTACACCTTC. The chain couples TRBV10-3 to TRBJ1-2; 11 positions agree with TRBD1. The trim removed 6 bases at V and 4 bases at J, leaving 4 bases unmatched. Germline V gene data show CDR1 as ENHRY and CDR2 as SYGVKD. This CDR3 has 14 residues.

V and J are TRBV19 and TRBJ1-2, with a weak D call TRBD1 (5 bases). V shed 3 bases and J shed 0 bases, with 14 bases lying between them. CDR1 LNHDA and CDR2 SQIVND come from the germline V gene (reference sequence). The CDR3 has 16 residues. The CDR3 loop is CASSIGGVVSNYGYTF. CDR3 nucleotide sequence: TGTGCCAGTAGTATCGGAGGGGTAGTATCTAACTATGGCTACACCTTC.

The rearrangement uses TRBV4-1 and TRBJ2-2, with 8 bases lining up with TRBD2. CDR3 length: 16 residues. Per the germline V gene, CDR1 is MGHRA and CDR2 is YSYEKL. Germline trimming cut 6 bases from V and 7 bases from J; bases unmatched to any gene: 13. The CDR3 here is CASRQNTGGPVGELFF. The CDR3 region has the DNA TGCGCCAGCAGGCAAAATACGGGGGGGCCCGTCGGGGAGCTGTTTTTT.